This T cell receptor beta chain stems from a study of human T cells and chemical hapten exposure (dated by TCRdb to about 2021). Regarding the research as a whole: For sensitization, 2% DPC in acetone was applied to a 2 cm by 2 cm area of upper inner arm skin. Weekly therapeutic DPC doses were additionally applied to the scalp of patients throughout the roughly 23-week study period. Patch tests used Finn chambers with 0.01% DPC on the upper back, scored after 6 days by International Contact Dermatitis Research Group standards. Most of the patients in the cohort were female, and the cohort covered alopecia areata with under or over 50% scalp involvement, alopecia totalis and alopecia universalis. Libraries were pooled for sequencing, and per-sample TCR yields varied mainly because of small differences in library volumes within the pool. In alopecia patients, the study followed how the peripheral blood TCR repertoire changed in vivo over primary and secondary sensitization to diphenylcyclopropenone (DPC), a hapten. Patient blood was sampled pre-sensitization (week 0) and at 2, 6 and about 24 weeks after DPC sensitization. Blood for TCR sequencing was provided by twenty-nine alopecia patients at one to four time points (pre-sensitization, 2, 6 and 24 weeks). General conclusions and limits of the study: After repeated subsampling, the strength of the expansion versus patch-test correlation and the threshold at which it became significant changed. A positive correlation was found between the number of PT1 expanded TCRs and patch test score, with significance reached at thresholds 8, 16 and 32 but not 4. Because all patients had alopecia, a presumed autoimmune disease, the immune response of the patients might differ from that of healthy individuals. Expanded TCRs formed significantly more large CDR3 similarity clusters than pre-sensitization or healthy control sets, consistent with antigen-driven responses. The number of TCRs above 1 in 1000 frequency did not change with DPC sensitization; there was no evidence of global repertoire structure alterations.

The sample's time point, from its label and the paper: patch test 3, about 24 weeks after DPC sensitization. The intended sense of this specimen's treatment or condition label: therapeutic diphenylcyclopropenone sensitization with weekly scalp DPC. At each patch-test visit, blood was drawn before the patch test was applied. To be eligible, patients had to be aged 18 to 70, diagnosed with alopecia and judged suitable for DPC therapy, while pregnant patients were excluded. Total RNA was isolated from unfractionated whole blood collected in Tempus Blood RNA tubes. Counted from cysteine to phenylalanine, this CDR3 has 15 amino acids. Of all the DNA, just the CDR3 is kept, 45 bases in frame from base 1. CDR1 and CDR2 were assigned from the germline V gene as SNHLY and FYNNEI. Clipping removes 3 bases from V and 1 base from J, with 5 as the unmatched junction base count. This clonotype has a handful of counts. Its antigen remains undetermined. No base quality values were provided; no much bigger clone lies one nucleotide off.

Library generation was performed with RACE. Sequencing was carried out with a NextSeq 500. During library preparation, unique molecular identifiers were attached to individual cDNA molecules so that TCRs could be counted quantitatively and reproducibly. From each blood RNA sample, both TCR alpha and TCR beta chains were sequenced. On the authors' methods: The median number of TCRs per sample was 95,638, ranging from roughly 20,000 to 690,600. V, J and CDR3 annotation of the TCR reads was carried out using the Decombinator software suite. For the PS versus PT1 abundance plots, all samples were subsampled to the same number of TCRs (28,000). Expanded TCRs were defined as absent before sensitization and observed at least eight times at the 2-week time point. The public reads were reprocessed in TCRdb via fastp at Q25 and MiXCR, keeping in-frame beta chains. Rows with one shared CDR3 protein collapse into an entry with the most common genes and DNA. The V and J calls and clone size come from TCRdb's table, not from the authors' own analysis. In this sample the table shows about 82,000 distinct CDR3 sequences, approximately 11% of which occur a single time. Around 3.8% of the sample belongs to the ten largest clones.

The rearrangement combines TRBV2 with TRBJ1-1, with 7 bases in between that match TRBD1. The receptor was derived from a woman aged 45-59 years with alopecia areata. Some clones in this sample may be carry-over from other donors' samples. Here the sequenced sample was whole blood, taken in connection with sensitization to the hapten diphenylcyclopropenone (DPC). For the CDR3, the sequence is CASSDGTVRNTEAFF. The sequenced DNA: TGTGCCAGCAGTGACGGGACAGTGAGGAACACTGAAGCTTTCTTT.